The rows below give T cell receptor beta chains drawn from one sample of a study of T cells in localized non-small cell lung cancer. TCRdb's table, derived via immunoSEQ multiplex PCR, lists solely in-frame clones and lacks some. The data show some 130,000 clones, roughly 90% seen once. The sample consisted of peripheral blood, taken before any cancer treatment. The receptors come from a female donor older than 55 with stage I lung adenocarcinoma. Each CDR3 is given with its conserved first and last residue. Each record gives: D gene, clone size, V gene, J gene, CDR3 protein, CDR3 DNA. D genes are given only for firm matches. Clone size, where shown, is once, few, many, or a class for clones that have expanded.

.	.	TRBV7-3	TRBJ1-5	CASSSSRSEPQHF	TGTGCCAGCAGCTCGTCCCGATCTGAGCCCCAGCATTTT
TRBD2	once	TRBV9	TRBJ2-2	CASSVGRDTGELFF	TGTGCCAGCAGCGTCGGGAGGGACACCGGGGAGCTGTTTTTT
.	.	TRBV7-9	TRBJ1-5	CASSLSGTDQPQHF	TGTGCCAGCAGCTTATCAGGGACCGATCAGCCCCAGCATTTT
.	.	TRBV5-1	TRBJ1-2	CASSLGQIYGYTF	TGCGCCAGCAGCTTGGGACAAATCTATGGCTACACCTTC
.	.	TRBV27	TRBJ2-2	CASSFDRRDTGELFF	TGTGCCAGCAGTTTCGACAGAAGGGACACCGGGGAGCTGTTTTTT
.	few	TRBV10-2	TRBJ2-7	CASSDGYEQYF	TGCGCCAGCAGTGACGGCTACGAGCAGTACTTC
.	.	TRBV19	TRBJ1-1	CASKSAAVGSDEAFF	TGTGCCAGTAAATCAGCAGCGGTAGGGTCCGACGAAGCTTTCTTT
.	.	TRBV21-1	TRBJ1-5	CASREPLPLSCQPQHF	TGTGCCAGCAGAGAACCACTCCCGCTCAGTTGTCAGCCCCAGCATTTT
TRBD2	.	TRBV7-6	TRBJ2-2	CASSLERLAGGVANTGELFF	TGTGCCAGCAGCTTAGAGAGACTAGCGGGAGGGGTCGCGAACACCGGGGAGCTGTTTTTT
.	.	TRBV28	TRBJ2-1	CASSFYNEQFF	TGTGCCAGCAGTTTCTACAATGAGCAGTTCTTC
TRBD2	.	TRBV5-1	TRBJ2-5	CASNQDGRLEETQYF	TGCGCCAGCAACCAGGACGGGAGGTTAGAAGAGACCCAGTACTTC
TRBD2	.	TRBV5-4	TRBJ2-1	CASSREAGLSYNEQFF	TGTGCCAGCAGCAGGGAAGCGGGACTCTCCTACAATGAGCAGTTCTTC
.	.	TRBV7-3	TRBJ2-3	CASSLSGRTDTQYF	TGTGCCAGCAGCCTTAGCGGAAGAACAGATACGCAGTATTTT
.	.	TRBV5-1	TRBJ1-2	CASSLFADSGYTF	TGCGCCAGCAGCTTGTTCGCTGACAGTGGCTACACCTTC
TRBD1	.	TRBV19	TRBJ2-5	CASHQTGTETQYF	TGTGCCAGCCACCAGACAGGGACGGAGACCCAGTACTTC
TRBD1	.	TRBV5-4	TRBJ2-7	CASSFRTGESSEQYF	TGTGCCAGCAGCTTCCGGACAGGGGAGAGTAGCGAGCAGTACTTC
.	once	TRBV28	TRBJ2-7	CASRWEGATGEQYF	TGTGCCTCACGATGGGAGGGGGCGACAGGCGAGCAGTACTTC
.	.	TRBV19	TRBJ2-7	CASRGEPSYEQYF	TGTGCCAGTAGGGGGGAACCCTCCTACGAGCAGTACTTC
.	.	TRBV9	TRBJ2-1	CASNNGGYNEQFF	TGTGCCAGCAACAACGGGGGATACAATGAGCAGTTCTTC
.	.	TRBV7-3	TRBJ2-3	CASSFAGRSTDTQYF	TGTGCCAGCAGCTTTGCGGGGAGGTCCACAGATACGCAGTATTTT
TRBD1	.	TRBV5-1	TRBJ1-5	CASSRDRDQPQHF	TGCGCCAGCAGCCGGGACAGGGATCAGCCCCAGCATTTT
.	.	TRBV21-1	TRBJ2-2	CASPTIRLEGNTGELFF	TGTGCCAGCCCAACTATTCGCTTGGAAGGGAACACCGGGGAGCTGTTTTTT
TRBD1	.	TRBV5-4	TRBJ1-2	CASTRGTGVYGYTF	TGTGCCAGCACTCGAGGGACAGGGGTCTATGGCTACACCTTC
TRBD1	.	TRBV30	TRBJ2-7	CAWSSYLRTGDYEQYF	TGTGCCTGGAGTTCCTACCTAAGGACAGGAGACTACGAGCAGTACTTC
.	.	TRBV4-2	TRBJ2-3	CASSQSSLADTQYF	TGTGCCAGCAGCCAAAGCTCATTGGCAGATACGCAGTATTTT
.	.	TRBV5-1	TRBJ2-5	CASSFREPRGQETQYF	TGCGCCAGCAGCTTCCGGGAACCTAGGGGGCAAGAGACCCAGTACTTC